The 27 T cell receptor beta chains below were found in one sample sequenced in a study of STAT3 mutations in large granular lymphocyte leukemia. General study points: At least one immunodominant TCR beta clonotype appeared in every T-cell large granular lymphocyte leukemia patient.

These receptors' targets are unknown. TCRdb keeps only in-frame clones here, not all; method: immunoSEQ multiplex PCR. The sample contains some 2,500 clones, approximately 92% of which appear only once. Sequencing was carried out using peripheral blood mononuclear cells. The receptors come from a woman aged 70-85 years with T-cell large granular lymphocyte leukemia. Some clones in this sample may be carry-over from other donors' samples.

The genes are TRBV6-4 and TRBJ2-7; no clear D. Per germline, CDR1 MRHNA and CDR2 SNTAGT. This CDR3 is 10 amino acids long. CDR3 residues: CASSEFGRSV. CDR3 sequence (DNA): TGTGCCAGCAGTGAATTCGGCAGGTCCGTA.

V is TRBV30 and J is TRBJ2-7; tentatively, D is TRBD1 or TRBD2 (5 bases each). Germline assignment: CDR1 GTSNPN and CDR2 SVGIG (reference sequence). V lost 0 bases and J 0 bases, leaving 9 bases between the germline ends. The CDR3 spans 14 residues. For the CDR3, the DNA is TGTGCCTGGAGTGTTGGGGGACCCTCCTACGAGCAGTACTTC. It specifies CAWSVGGPSYEQYF.

The gene calls are TRBV29-1 and TRBJ1-1; the match to TRBD1 covers 9 bases. The V and J ends lost 8 bases and 1 base, in that order; junction bases with no gene match: 5. The CDR3 totals 13 residues. Per the germline V gene, CDR1 is SQVTM and CDR2 is ANQGSEA. The CDR3 sequence: CSSDRGANTEAFF. The CDR3 DNA is TGCAGCAGTGACAGGGGGGCGAACACTGAAGCTTTCTTT.

The chain joins TRBV5-1 to TRBJ1-4; 7 nucleotides line up with TRBD1. The V segment lost 5 bases and the J segment 2 bases; nucleotides outside the gene matches: 9. This CDR3 contains 16 residues. Germline V CDR1 and CDR2: SGHRS, YFSETQ. CDR3 in amino acids: CASRRTGALTNEKLFF. In DNA form, the CDR3 reads TGCGCCAGCAGACGAACAGGGGCACTGACTAATGAAAAACTGTTTTTT.

V is TRBV10-3 and J is TRBJ1-6; D is ambiguous. The CDR3 has 15 residues. Trimming pared 8 bases from V and 6 bases from J, leaving 17 bases between. The V gene's germline CDR1 is ENHRY and CDR2 SYGVKD. CDR3 sequence reads: CAIATSGLGNSPLHF. In DNA, the CDR3 is TGTGCCATCGCCACAAGTGGCCTGGGTAATTCACCCCTCCACTTT.

The chain uses TRBV4-3 and TRBJ1-2; D remains unclear. The V and J ends lost 0 bases and 5 bases respectively, with 13 bases between them. Germline CDR1 reads LGHNA; CDR2 reads YSLEER. CDR3 length: 15 amino acids. This chain's CDR3 is CASSQDLWASYGYTF. In DNA form, the CDR3 reads TGCGCCAGCAGCCAAGATTTGTGGGCGAGTTATGGCTACACCTTC.

The DNA for the CDR3 is TGTGCCTGGACTAGCGGGGGGCCGAGCGAGCAGTACTTC. Translated: CAWTSGGPSEQYF. This rearrangement joins TRBV30 to TRBJ2-7, with 11 bases matching TRBD2. Germline V gene data show CDR1 as GTSNPN and CDR2 as SVGIG (reference sequence). This CDR3 spans 13 amino acids. V shed 4 bases, J shed 6 bases, and the junction held 5 bases outside the gene matches.

The J gene is TRBJ2-7, the V gene TRBV5-1, with D tentatively TRBD2 (5 bases). This CDR3 region has 13 residues. Trimming stripped 0 bases from V and 6 bases from J, with 10 bases between. The germline CDR1 and CDR2 sequences are SGHRS and YFSETQ. The CDR3 protein is CASSLDASLEQYF. The CDR3 DNA sequence: TGCGCCAGCAGCTTGGACGCTAGCCTCGAGCAGTACTTC.

The V and J genes are TRBV30 and TRBJ1-1; D is unresolved. V lost 3 bases and J 1 base, leaving 6 bases between the germline ends. The V gene's germline CDR1 is GTSNPN and CDR2 SVGIG (reference sequence). This CDR3 is 12 amino acids long. For the CDR3, the DNA is TGTGCCTGGAGCGGGCAGAACACTGAAGCTTTCTTT. This codes for CAWSGQNTEAFF. Combining the CDR3 with reference TRBV30 and TRBJ1-1 gives the whole variable domain SQTIHQWPATLVQPVGSPLSLECTVEGTSNPNLYWYRQAAGRGLQLLFYSVGIGQISSEVPQNLSASRPQDRQFILSSKKLLLSDSGFYLCAWSGQNTEAFFGQGTRLTVV.

This clone has just a few counts. The chain uses TRBV4-3 and TRBJ1-2, with D perhaps TRBD1 (5 bases). Trimming shortened V by 1 base and J by 8 bases, and 14 bases separated the two germline ends. CDR3 length equals 14 residues. The V gene's germline CDR1 is LGHNA and CDR2 YSLEER. CDR3 nucleotides: TGCGCCAGCAGCCAAGTACTTGCGGGACGGGGCTACACCTTC. Residues: CASSQVLAGRGYTF.

This clone was seen a handful of times. V and J are TRBV5-1 and TRBJ2-7, with D hard to call. Trimming removed 0 bases from V and 2 bases from J, with 3 bases in between. This CDR3 contains 12 residues. Germline V gene sequence: CDR1 SGHRS, CDR2 YFSETQ. The CDR3 sequence is CASSLATYEQYF. CDR3 bases: TGCGCCAGCAGCTTGGCCACCTACGAGCAGTACTTC. The entire variable domain, with the rest obtained from reference TRBV5-1 and TRBJ2-7, is as follows: KAGVTQTPRYLIKTRGQQVTLSCSPISGHRSVSWYQQTPGQGLQFLFEYFSETQRNKGNFPGRFSGRQFSNSRSEMNVSTLELGDSALYLCASSLATYEQYFGPGTRLTVT.

This clone appeared a single time. The chain employs TRBV29-1 and TRBJ1-2, with TRBD1 as a possible D gene (6 bases). Trimming cost V 4 bases and J 7 bases, with 16 bases left between them. Germline loops: CDR1 SQVTM, CDR2 ANQGSEA. The CDR3 is made up of 13 amino acids. The CDR3 DNA is TGCAGCGTTGCGGGCCAGGGGCGTTTTGGCTACACCTTC. Amino acid sequence: CSVAGQGRFGYTF.

The CDR3, as DNA: TGTGCCAGCAGCTTAGGCGGGGCGGGGGGGCGAAATGAGCAGTTCTTC. Its protein is CASSLGGAGGRNEQFF. The rearrangement joins TRBV7-2 to TRBJ2-1, with 9 bases lining up with TRBD2. This CDR3 has 16 residues. V dropped 1 base and J dropped 7; count of bases not matched to a gene: 8. Germline V CDR1 and CDR2: SGHTA, FQGNSA.

The CDR3 loop is CASGASGNQPQHF. In nucleotides, the CDR3 is TGTGCTAGTGGTGCCTCAGGGAATCAGCCCCAGCATTTT. The gene calls are TRBV12-5 and TRBJ1-5, with D possibly being TRBD1 (5 bases). V was trimmed by 5 bases and J by 4 bases, leaving 9 bases between them. The CDR3 sequence is 13 residues long. Germline V gene lookup returns CDR1 LGHNT and CDR2 FRNRAP.

J is TRBJ2-7 and V is TRBV27; a weak D match, TRBD1 (5 bases). The CDR3 is made up of 14 amino acids. Germline CDR1 reads MNHEY; CDR2 reads SMNVEV (reference sequence). The V end lost 5 bases, the J end lost 4 bases, and 15 bases lay between the germline ends. CDR3 in DNA: TGTGCCAGCAGTGTGGGCAGGGCTCCTTACGAGCAGTACTTC. Translating it yields CASSVGRAPYEQYF.

This clone was seen a handful of times. V gene TRBV15 combines with J gene TRBJ1-4; no firm D call. Germline loops: CDR1 LNHNV, CDR2 YYDKDF (reference sequence). The CDR3 has 15 residues. Trimming removed 7 bases from V and 0 bases from J, with 12 bases in between. The CDR3, as DNA: TGTGCCACCACCCCTGGAAGGGCAACTAATGAAAAACTGTTTTTT. Translation gives CATTPGRATNEKLFF.

J is TRBJ1-2 and V is TRBV5-4; D may be TRBD1 (5 bases). V dropped 0 bases and J dropped 5 bases, with 11 bases sitting between them. This CDR3 has 14 residues. CDR1 and CDR2 (germline): SGHNT, YYREEE (reference sequence). The CDR3 DNA reads TGTGCCAGCAGCTTGGTCAGGGATGGGTATGGCTACACCTTC. This sequence encodes CASSLVRDGYGYTF.

The chain couples TRBV7-2 to TRBJ1-6, with D possibly matching TRBD1 (5 bases). This CDR3 comprises 15 residues. The germline gives CDR1 SGHTA, CDR2 FQGNSA. V lost 1 base and J lost 9, with 13 bases in between. This CDR3 is CASSLEGQGGSPLHF. The CDR3 bases are TGTGCCAGCAGCTTAGAGGGGCAGGGAGGTTCACCCCTCCACTTT.

The chain links TRBV25-1 to TRBJ1-1, with 9 bases lining up with TRBD1. The J segment lost 5 bases and the V segment lost 2 bases, leaving 3 bases of the junction unmatched. Germline V gene data show CDR1 as MGHDK and CDR2 as SYGVNS. CDR3 length equals 14 residues. DNA of the CDR3: TGTGCCAGCAGTGAACCCGGGACAGGGACTGAAGCTTTCTTT. It codes for CASSEPGTGTEAFF.

This chain joins TRBV30 and TRBJ1-4, with D perhaps matching TRBD1 (5 bases). The CDR3 spans 14 residues. The V end lost 5 bases, the J end lost 4 bases, and 14 bases lay between the germline ends. Germline CDR1 reads GTSNPN; CDR2 reads SVGIG (reference sequence). The CDR3 DNA sequence: TGTGCCTGGGCCCGGCAGGGCAGTAATGAAAAACTGTTTTTT. As protein: CAWARQGSNEKLFF.

The rearrangement joins TRBV5-4 to TRBJ2-1, with D maybe TRBD1 (5 bases). The CDR3 covers 14 residues. Germline V gene sequence: CDR1 SGHNT, CDR2 YYREEE (reference sequence). The V and J ends lost 1 base and 4 bases respectively, with 9 bases between them. CDR3 DNA sequence: TGTGCCAGCAGCTTGTCACACAGGTACAATGAGCAGTTCTTC. This codes for CASSLSHRYNEQFF. The full variable domain, completed using reference TRBV5-4 and TRBJ2-1, is ETGVTQSPTHLIKTRGQQVTLRCSSQSGHNTVSWYQQALGQGPQFIFQYYREEENGRGNFPPRFSGLQFPNYSSELNVNALELDDSALYLCASSLSHRYNEQFFGPGTRLTVL.

CDR3 coding DNA: TGTGCCAGCAGCCGAGGGCATTACCCACAAAGTCGGGCCAACGTCCTGACTTTC. Encoded protein: CASSRGHYPQSRANVLTF. The V call is TRBV7-8, the J call TRBJ2-6; D is possibly TRBD2 (5 bases). The germline gives CDR1 SGHVS, CDR2 FQNEAQ. Trimming pared 5 bases from V and 5 bases from J, leaving 22 bases between. The CDR3 spans 18 residues.

V gene TRBV2 combines with J gene TRBJ2-3; 9 positions match TRBD2. After removal of 4 bases from V and 4 bases from J, the junction contained 3 bases not matched to a gene. The length of the CDR3 is 14 residues. Germline V gene lookup returns CDR1 SNHLY and CDR2 FYNNEI. The CDR3 sequence is CASSGGGGPDTQYF. CDR3 nucleotide sequence: TGTGCCAGCAGTGGCGGGGGGGGACCAGATACGCAGTATTTT.

V gene TRBV11-2 combines with J gene TRBJ2-7; 11 nucleotides line up with TRBD2. This CDR3 contains 16 residues. Germline CDR1 and CDR2: SGHAT and FQNNGV. Trimming removed 2 bases from V and 6 bases from J; junction bases left unmatched: 9. CDR3 nucleotides: TGTGCCAGCAGCTTACTACTAGCGGGGGCTTTTGGCGAGCAGTACTTC. This sequence encodes CASSLLLAGAFGEQYF.

The chain carries TRBV13 and TRBJ2-6; 11 bases agree with TRBD2. This CDR3 is 19 amino acids long. Per germline, CDR1 PRHDT and CDR2 FYEKMQ (reference sequence). V trimming: 0 bases; J trimming: 0 bases; junction bases outside the gene matches: 4. CDR3 in DNA: TGTGCCAGCAGCTTAGGTCGACTAGCGGGGAGCTCTGGGGCCAACGTCCTGACTTTC. Its protein is CASSLGRLAGSSGANVLTF.

In this sample, this clone turned up once. The junction departs from the called germline gene at one end, perhaps through a read error. The genes are TRBV7-9 and TRBJ2-7; TRBD1 aligns across 10 bases. Germline V gene data show CDR1 as SEHNR and CDR2 as FQNEAQ (reference sequence). The CDR3 contains 16 residues. The CDR3, as DNA: TGCGCCAGCAGCCAAGATCAGGGGGACAGGGGCTACGAGCAGTACTTC. This translates into CASSQDQGDRGYEQYF. Drawing the rest from reference TRBV7-9 and TRBJ2-7, the complete variable domain is DTGVSQNPRHKITKRGQNVTFRCDPISEHNRLYWYRQTLGQGPEFLTYFQNEAQLEKSRLLSDRFSAERPKGSFSTLEIQRTEQGDSAMYLCASSQDQGDRGYEQYFGPGTRLTVT.

The chain links TRBV30 to TRBJ1-2; the match to TRBD1 covers 8 bases. Germline lookup yields CDR1 GTSNPN and CDR2 SVGIG (reference sequence). This CDR3 is built from 12 residues. V lost 4 bases, J lost 6 bases, and 4 bases stayed unmatched. The DNA of the CDR3 is TGTGCCTGGACCTTGGACAGGGATGGCTACACCTTC. Encoded protein: CAWTLDRDGYTF.